This TCR beta chain was retrieved from a study of shared clonotypes between healthy human individuals. The study, taken as a whole, reports: The generation probabilities recorded for non-shared clonotypes fell below those of clonotypes shared by all four donors.

Repertoires were generated with immunoSEQ multiplex PCR, while TCRdb's copy carries only in-frame clones and drops some. The data show 2 million to 2.5 million clones, approximately 96% seen once. The CDR3 has 11 residues. Trimming took 5 bases from V and 2 from J, leaving 3 bases between them. Looked up from germline, CDR1 is ENHRY and CDR2 is SYGVKD. Points on this clone: What it recognizes is unknown.

Donors were healthy HIV-negative adults without recent acute infections or vaccinations. Material for sequencing was naive CD4+ T cells sorted from blood. As for subset: CD45RA+ positively selected. The gene calls are TRBV10-3 and TRBJ2-5; no clear D. This receptor was obtained from a man between 18 and 35 years old in good health. CDR3 sequence reads: CAISTQETQYF. CDR3 sequence (DNA): TGTGCCATCAGTACTCAAGAGACCCAGTACTTC.